This is a list of T cell receptor beta chains from one sample in a study of blood T cell repertoires in COVID-19. Measured with immunoSEQ multiplex PCR; TCRdb has only the in-frame clones, and not every one. The repertoire has 100,000 to 150,000 clones, less than 85% of them found once; the top ten carry 9.5% to 15%. Material: peripheral blood. The receptors originated from a woman aged 60-75 years with acute or convalescent COVID-19. CDR3s include the opening cysteine and the closing phenylalanine or tryptophan. D genes are given only for firm matches. A row's size may be missing; if present it is once, few, many or a size class.

>NA|TRBJ2-3|few|TRBV7-8
TGTGCCAGCAGCTCCATAAGCGGACTTACGCAGTATTTT
CASSSISGLTQYF
>NA|TRBJ1-2|NA|TRBV7-3
TGTGCCAGCAGCTTAGGGCCGGAGGCTAACTATGGCTACACCTTC
CASSLGPEANYGYTF
>NA|TRBJ1-5|NA|TRBV19
TGTGCCAGTAGGGGGCCGGGTAGCAATCAGCCCCAGCATTTT
CASRGPGSNQPQHF
>NA|TRBJ1-6|NA|TRBV5-1
TGCGCCAGCAGCCCAACAGGCAGGGGCCCTTCACCCCTCCACTTT
CASSPTGRGPSPLHF
>TRBD1|TRBJ1-2|NA|TRBV11-2
TGTGCCAGCAGCTCTCGGACAGGTTGGCTCTATGGCTACACCTTC
CASSSRTGWLYGYTF
>NA|TRBJ2-1|few|TRBV5-5
TGTGCCAGCAGGACCTGGGGCTATAATGAGCAGTTCTTC
CASRTWGYNEQFF
>NA|TRBJ1-5|NA|TRBV4-1
TGCGCCAGCAGCCAAGACCGGAATCAGCCCCAGCATTTT
CASSQDRNQPQHF
>NA|TRBJ1-3|NA|TRBV19
TGTGCCAGTAGTCGCCAGGTCACGGGGGGAAACACCATATATTTT
CASSRQVTGGNTIYF
>NA|TRBJ1-1|NA|TRBV5-4
TGTGCCAGCAGCTTGCCGGCAGGGGACACTGAAGCTTTCTTT
CASSLPAGDTEAFF
>NA|TRBJ1-2|NA|TRBV27
TGTGCCAGCAGTTTCCAGGGGCCAAGTGTTCAGTATGGCTACACCTTC
CASSFQGPSVQYGYTF
>NA|TRBJ2-1|once|TRBV3-1/TRBV3-2
TGTGCCAGCAGCCAAGGAGTACTCCGGGATCGGCCGATTGAGCAGTTCTTC
CASSQGVLRDRPIEQFF
>NA|TRBJ2-3|NA|TRBV10-3
TGTGCCATAGCCGCGGGGAGGGATACGCAGTATTTT
CAIAAGRDTQYF
>NA|TRBJ2-1|NA|TRBV5-4
TGTGCCAGCAGCTCTCAGGGTATATCCCACAATGAGCAGTTCTTC
CASSSQGISHNEQFF
>NA|TRBJ1-4|NA|TRBV19
TGTGCCAGTAGTATAGACAGAGACAGAAAACTGTTTTTT
CASSIDRDRKLFF
>TRBD1|TRBJ1-2|few|TRBV7-8
TGTGCCAGCAGCTTCCATAGGACAGGGGACTATGGCTACACCTTC
CASSFHRTGDYGYTF
>TRBD1|TRBJ1-2|NA|TRBV9
TGTGCCAGCAGCGACGGACAGGGACGGGGCTACACCTTC
CASSDGQGRGYTF
>TRBD1|TRBJ1-1|NA|TRBV5-1
TGCGCCAGCAGCTTGCAACCCAGCCAGGGGGGAACTGAAGCTTTCTTT
CASSLQPSQGGTEAFF
>NA|TRBJ1-1|NA|TRBV29-1
TGCAGCGCCGACCCGGACAGGAACACTGAAGCTTTCTTT
CSADPDRNTEAFF
>TRBD1|TRBJ2-7|NA|TRBV19
TGTGCCAGTAGTCTCACAGGGGGCCCCTACGAGCAGTACTTC
CASSLTGGPYEQYF
>TRBD1|TRBJ1-6|NA|TRBV9
TGTGCCAGCAGCGTTGGGACAGGGGGTTCTTCACCCCTCCACTTT
CASSVGTGGSSPLHF
>TRBD2|TRBJ2-7|NA|TRBV6-6
TGTGCCAGCAGCAATCGACTAGCGGGCTACGAGCAGTACTTC
CASSNRLAGYEQYF
>TRBD1|TRBJ2-1|NA|TRBV5-6
TGTGCCAGCAGCTTGGATACAGGGGGCATGAATGAGCAGTTCTTC
CASSLDTGGMNEQFF
>TRBD1|TRBJ1-2|NA|TRBV14
TGTGCCAGCAGCCAGGACAGGGGTAACTATGGCTACACCTTC
CASSQDRGNYGYTF
>NA|TRBJ2-1|NA|TRBV7-3
TGTGCCAGCAGCCCCCGGGACACTAGTGAGCAGTTCTTC
CASSPRDTSEQFF
>TRBD1|TRBJ1-1|NA|TRBV7-9
TGTGCCAGCAGCGCGCCGGGACAGGGCCTTCCGAACACTGAAGCTTTCTTT
CASSAPGQGLPNTEAFF
>NA|TRBJ1-5|NA|TRBV27
TGTGCCAGCAGTTCGGACAGCCCAAATCAGCCCCAGCATTTT
CASSSDSPNQPQHF
>NA|TRBJ2-1|NA|TRBV6-5
TGTGCCAGCAGTTACTTAGCAGGGGGGTCCTACAATGAGCAGTTCTTC
CASSYLAGGSYNEQFF
>TRBD1|TRBJ1-4|NA|TRBV18
TGTGCCAGCTCACCACCTGGGGGACAGCTTAATGAAAAACTGTTTTTT
CASSPPGGQLNEKLFF
>NA|TRBJ2-2|NA|TRBV11-3
TGTGCCAGCAGCCCACAGGGACAGAACACCGGGGAGCTGTTTTTT
CASSPQGQNTGELFF
>NA|TRBJ1-5|once|TRBV3-1/TRBV3-2
TGTGCCAGCAGCCAAGGAGGGAACGGGCAGCCCCAGCATTTT
CASSQGGNGQPQHF
>NA|TRBJ1-2|NA|TRBV19
TGTGCCAGTAGTAGGACCGGACTCTATTATGGCTACACCTTC
CASSRTGLYYGYTF
>NA|TRBJ2-3|NA|TRBV2
TGTGCCAGCATTCCCCGTCCCTCCCGGGACAGTCAACGGGGGACAGATACGCAGTATTTT
CASIPRPSRDSQRGTDTQYF
>TRBD1|TRBJ1-2|NA|TRBV6-5
TGTGCCAGCAGTACGACAGGGTATGGTGGCTACACCTTC
CASSTTGYGGYTF
>NA|TRBJ2-7|NA|TRBV6-1
TGTGCCAGCAGTGAGAATCCTAGGCCGGACGAGCAGTACTTC
CASSENPRPDEQYF
>TRBD1|TRBJ1-3|NA|TRBV10-2
TGCGCCAGCAGTAGGGACAGCAGAAACACCATATATTTT
CASSRDSRNTIYF
>NA|TRBJ1-1|once|TRBV7-8
TGTGCCAGCAGCCTGAGCCTTCTGGAAGCTTTCTTT
CASSLSLLEAFF
>NA|TRBJ1-2|NA|TRBV30
TGTGCCTCACCCGTCACTAACAAGCCCTATGGCTACACCTTC
CASPVTNKPYGYTF
>TRBD1|TRBJ2-7|NA|TRBV6-5
TGTGCCAGCAGACCTGACAGGGGCTCCTACGAGCAGTACTTC
CASRPDRGSYEQYF
>TRBD1|TRBJ1-4|NA|TRBV12-5
TGTGCTAGTGGTCAGGGACAGGGGGGGGAAAAACTGTTTTTT
CASGQGQGGEKLFF
>TRBD1|TRBJ1-5|NA|TRBV2
TGTGCCAGCAGGCCCGACAGGGCCAGTAATCAGCCCCAGCATTTT
CASRPDRASNQPQHF
>NA|TRBJ2-2|NA|TRBV6-2/TRBV6-3
TGTGCCAGCAGTTACTCAAAATATTACACCGGGGAGCTGTTTTTT
CASSYSKYYTGELFF
>NA|TRBJ1-6|NA|TRBV12-3/TRBV12-4
TGTGCCAGCAGTGAGACACCCTCACCCCTCCACTTT
CASSETPSPLHF
>NA|TRBJ2-3|NA|TRBV19
TGTGCCAGTAGTATCCCCAACAGGGGCACAGATACGCAGTATTTT
CASSIPNRGTDTQYF
>TRBD1|TRBJ1-2|few|TRBV2
TGTGCCAGCAGTGGACAGGGGGCTGACTATGGCTACACCTTC
CASSGQGADYGYTF
>TRBD1|TRBJ1-2|NA|TRBV11-2
TGTGCCAGCAGCCCGACAAAGACAGGGAACTATGGCTACACCTTC
CASSPTKTGNYGYTF
>TRBD1|TRBJ1-1|NA|TRBV12-5
TGTGCTAGTGGTTTAAAATCAGGGGGCACTGAAGCTTTCTTT
CASGLKSGGTEAFF